This entry lists 9 T cell receptor beta chains sequenced from one sample in a study of cytomegalovirus exposure and HLA in healthy donors. Primers included in the PCR were 60 Vbeta and 13 Jbeta primers. Clones were read by immunoSEQ multiplex PCR, and TCRdb kept only the in-frame ones, dropping some. The sample data list around 100,000 clones. The sample comprised PBMCs. The receptors come from a man in his forties in good health and CMV-seropositive.

The chain joins TRBV2 to TRBJ1-5; weak D call: TRBD1 (6 bases). Germline-derived CDR1 and CDR2 are SNHLY and FYNNEI. The CDR3 consists of 13 residues. Trimming took off 6 bases at V and 8 bases at J, with 14 bases between the two ends. The CDR3 DNA is TGTGCCAGCAGGGCACAGGGCTTCGAGCCCCAGCATTTT. It yields the protein CASRAQGFEPQHF.

The rearrangement links TRBV6-6 to TRBJ2-7; 8 bases map to TRBD1. CDR3 size: 15 residues. The V segment lost 2 bases and the J segment 2 bases; nucleotides outside the gene matches: 5. The germline CDR1 and CDR2 sequences are MNHNY and SVGAGI (reference sequence). The chain's CDR3 is CASSYTGQATYEQYF. The CDR3 DNA reads as TGTGCCAGCAGTTACACGGGACAGGCAACCTACGAGCAGTACTTC.

The gene calls are TRBV11-2 and TRBJ1-1; 10 bases agree with TRBD1. Trimming removed 6 bases from V and 1 base from J; junction bases left unmatched: 8. This CDR3 is 16 amino acids long. Germline values: CDR1 SGHAT, CDR2 FQNNGV. The chain's CDR3 is CASRRDRGRRNTEAFF. The DNA for the CDR3 is TGTGCCAGCAGAAGAGACAGGGGGCGTAGGAACACTGAAGCTTTCTTT.

The chain combines TRBV27 with TRBJ2-7, with 7 bases fitting TRBD2. With 2 bases clipped from V and 0 bases from J, the junction kept 7 bases outside the gene matches. The length of the CDR3 is 16 residues. The germline CDR1 and CDR2 sequences are MNHEY and SMNVEV (reference sequence). CDR3 sequence (DNA): TGTGCCAGCAGTTTAGCGCTAGCGGCTAGCTCCTACGAGCAGTACTTC. Its translation: CASSLALAASSYEQYF.

This chain connects TRBV11-2 to TRBJ1-2; 7 nucleotides match TRBD1. J gave up 7 bases and V 5 bases, and 7 bases lay outside the gene matches. This CDR3 comprises 13 residues. CDR1 is SGHAT and CDR2 is FQNNGV in the germline V gene. CDR3 DNA: TGTGCCAGCAGCGGTCAACAGGGGTTTGGCTACACCTTC. This sequence encodes CASSGQQGFGYTF.

The chain has TRBV7-2 and TRBJ1-5, with 7 bases matching TRBD1. V shed 5 bases, J shed 4 bases, and the junction held 2 bases outside the gene matches. Germline assignment: CDR1 SGHTA and CDR2 FQGNSA. CDR3 length equals 13 residues. The CDR3 protein is CASSRDRNQPQHF. The CDR3 DNA sequence: TGTGCCAGCAGCCGGGACAGAAATCAGCCCCAGCATTTT.

V usage is TRBV25-1 and J usage is TRBJ2-7; D may be TRBD2 (5 bases). The ends were cut back, 7 bases at V and 3 bases at J, with 13 bases in the middle. The CDR3 is 13 residues long. Germline V gene sequence: CDR1 MGHDK, CDR2 SYGVNS. CDR3 protein: CASTAGMSYEQYF. CDR3 in DNA: TGTGCCAGCACGGCGGGCATGAGCTACGAGCAGTACTTC.

V is TRBV11-2 and J is TRBJ2-1; 7 bases match TRBD2. The germline V gene encodes CDR1 SGHAT and CDR2 FQNNGV. The CDR3 is 16 residues long. The ends lost 2 bases at V and 0 bases at J; junction bases unmatched: 4. Here the CDR3 DNA reads TGTGCCAGCAGCTTAACGAGCGGGAACTCCTACAATGAGCAGTTCTTC. Translating it yields CASSLTSGNSYNEQFF.

V usage is TRBV4-1 and J usage is TRBJ2-1; no firm D call. Trimming pared 3 bases from V and 6 bases from J, leaving 9 bases between. Germline V lookup: CDR1 MGHRA, CDR2 YSYEKL. The CDR3 length is 13 residues. CDR3 DNA: TGCGCCAGCAGCCAGGGCCGGCTCAATGAGCAGTTCTTC. It translates to CASSQGRLNEQFF.